These 22 T cell receptor beta chains came from one sample sequenced in a study of human T cells and chemical hapten exposure. Specified time point: patch test 1, 2 weeks after DPC sensitization. Described treatment: therapeutic diphenylcyclopropenone sensitization with weekly scalp DPC. TCRdb reprocessed the RACE reads with MiXCR, giving one entry per CDR3 protein. Of under 450,000 distinct CDR3 sequences in the sample, roughly 4.8% were seen once. The material was whole blood, obtained in connection with sensitization to the hapten diphenylcyclopropenone (DPC). The receptors were sampled from a woman in her forties or fifties with alopecia areata. Some clones in this sample may be carry-over from other donors' samples.

V usage is TRBV20-1 and J usage is TRBJ1-2; tentatively, D is TRBD1 (6 bases). V lost 0 bases and J 4 bases, leaving 9 bases between the germline ends. The CDR3 contains 13 residues. Germline V gene lookup returns CDR1 DFQATT and CDR2 SNEGSKA (reference sequence). This CDR3 is CSARDGGPYGYTF. For the CDR3, the DNA is TGCAGTGCTAGAGATGGGGGCCCCTATGGCTACACCTTC.

CDR3 sequence (DNA): TGTGCCAGCAGCGTAGACAGGGGCAGGGTAGAGACCCAGTACTTC. Translated, it gives CASSVDRGRVETQYF. The gene calls are TRBV7-2 and TRBJ2-5, with 8 bases aligning to TRBD1. The CDR3 contains 15 residues. Germline assignment: CDR1 SGHTA and CDR2 FQGNSA. Trimming cost V 5 bases and J 4 bases; bases outside gene matches: 9.

This chain links TRBV20-1 with TRBJ2-1; 9 bases fit TRBD2. In germline, CDR1 is DFQATT, CDR2 SNEGSKA (reference sequence). V shed 3 bases, J shed 5 bases, and the junction held 5 bases outside the gene matches. The CDR3 length is 14 residues. For the CDR3, the DNA is TGCAGTGCTAGCAGCGGGGGGACCGACAATGAGCAGTTCTTC. This encodes CSASSGGTDNEQFF.

V is TRBV27 and J is TRBJ1-1; no clear D. The CDR3 covers 12 residues. Germline CDR1 MNHEY, CDR2 SMNVEV (reference sequence). Trimming removed 4 bases at V and 8 bases at J, with 11 bases between. The CDR3 region is CASSSSVREAFF. CDR3 bases: TGTGCCAGCAGTTCCTCAGTAAGAGAAGCTTTCTTT.

This clonotype was seen ten or more times. The V call is TRBV6-2 or TRBV6-3, the J call TRBJ2-1, with TRBD2 matching over 12 bases. Looked up from germline, CDR1 is MNHEY and CDR2 is SVGEGT. CDR3 length: 15 residues. J gave up 7 bases and V 7 bases, and 8 bases lay outside the gene matches. For the CDR3, the DNA is TGTGCCAGCACCACAGGACTAGCGGGAAAGAATGAGCAGTTCTTC. The encoded protein is CASTTGLAGKNEQFF.

This clonotype appeared many times. The rearrangement links TRBV6-5 to TRBJ1-6; D gene uncertain. Trimming pared 6 bases from V and 11 bases from J, leaving 14 bases between. The CDR3 spans 13 residues. The germline CDR1 and CDR2 sequences are MNHEY and SVGAGI. As DNA, the CDR3 is TGTGCCAGCAGGGTTTCACGGGGTCCACCCCTCCACTTT. Protein product: CASRVSRGPPLHF.

Many counts were recorded for this clonotype. The chain is built from TRBV6-1 and TRBJ1-5; 7 nucleotides match TRBD1. This CDR3 is built from 16 residues. From germline, CDR1 is MNHNS and CDR2 SASEGT. The junction had 9 bases not matched to a gene; V was cut back by 4 bases and J by 3 bases. CDR3 in DNA: TGTGCCAGCAGTGCTACGGGACAGATTCCCAATCAGCCCCAGCATTTT. Translation: CASSATGQIPNQPQHF.

This clonotype was picked up many times. V usage is TRBV12-3 or TRBV12-4 and J usage is TRBJ1-1; TRBD1 matches 7 bases. CDR3 length: 15 amino acids. The V and J ends lost 8 bases and 5 bases, in that order; junction bases with no gene match: 14. CDR3 sequence: CASYGGGGAGTEAFF. In DNA form, the CDR3 reads TGTGCCAGCTACGGGGGAGGGGGCGCAGGGACTGAAGCTTTCTTT.

This clonotype was seen more than once but under ten times. The chain uses TRBV28 and TRBJ2-7, with D perhaps matching TRBD2 (7 bases). Between the trimmed V and J ends, which lost 6 bases and 5 bases, there was a span of 17 bases. The CDR3 is 14 residues long. From germline, CDR1 is MDHEN and CDR2 SYDVKM. Here the CDR3 reads CASSPDPGGNEQYF. The CDR3 DNA reads as TGTGCCAGCAGCCCTGACCCGGGGGGCAACGAGCAGTACTTC.

A word on this clonotype: A junction end diverges from the germline sequence, so it may reflect a read error. This sequence joins TRBV6-5 and TRBJ2-1, with D uncertain. Germline assignment: CDR1 MNHEY and CDR2 SVGAGI. This CDR3 contains 16 residues. Here the CDR3 DNA reads TGTGCCAGCAGTTACTTGTCCACACCCTCCTTCAATGAGCAGTTCTTC. Translation gives CASSYLSTPSFNEQFF.

This clonotype was counted between two and nine times. V is TRBV9 and J is TRBJ2-3; D may be TRBD2 (5 bases). There are 14 residues in the CDR3. Trimming shortened V by 3 bases and J by 4 bases, and 12 bases separated the two germline ends. CDR1 SGDLS and CDR2 YYNGEE come from the germline V gene. In DNA form, the CDR3 reads TGTGCCAGCAGCGCGGGGATACAAGCAGATACGCAGTATTTT. Translating gives CASSAGIQADTQYF.

This clonotype has at least ten counts. The chain employs TRBV3-1 and TRBJ2-1, with no clear D. From germline, CDR1 is LGHDT and CDR2 YNNKEL (reference sequence). V lost 2 bases and J lost 9, with 14 bases in between. The CDR3 has 14 amino acids. CDR3: CASSQKYGVSEQFF. The DNA of the CDR3 is TGTGCCAGCAGCCAAAAGTATGGGGTCAGTGAGCAGTTCTTC.

This clonotype was seen ten or more times. V and J are TRBV12-3 or TRBV12-4 and TRBJ2-1; possible D gene TRBD2, 7 bases. Trimming shortened V by 0 bases and J by 9 bases, and 12 bases separated the two germline ends. The CDR3 consists of 14 residues. The CDR3 DNA reads as TGTGCCAGCAGTTTAGCGGGAGGGGGTACTGAGCAGTTCTTC. The encoded protein is CASSLAGGGTEQFF.

Concerning this clonotype: It may be a read error: a sequence one base away is much more abundant. The rearrangement joins TRBV11-2 to TRBJ1-1; no firm D call. The V gene lost 5 bases and the J gene lost 1 base, with 11 bases spanning the gap. CDR1 SGHAT and CDR2 FQNNGV come from the germline V gene. The CDR3 is made up of 14 amino acids. CDR3 nucleotide sequence: TGTGCCAGCAGCATGTGGCCAGGGAACACTGAAGCTTTCTTT. This encodes CASSMWPGNTEAFF.

This clonotype was recorded at least ten times. This chain connects TRBV15 to TRBJ2-7; 8 bases are shared with TRBD2. Germline V gene sequence: CDR1 LNHNV, CDR2 YYDKDF (reference sequence). The CDR3 contains 15 residues. The V segment lost 4 bases and the J segment 1 base; nucleotides outside the gene matches: 6. The CDR3 loop is CATSTLTSASYEQYF. As DNA, the CDR3 is TGTGCCACCAGCACCTTGACTAGCGCGTCCTACGAGCAGTACTTC.

This clonotype has at least ten counts. This chain uses TRBV29-1 with TRBJ1-1; D is ambiguous. Germline CDR1 is SQVTM and CDR2 is ANQGSEA. V was shortened by 2 bases and J by 4 bases, with 5 bases between the two germline ends. This CDR3 contains 11 residues. In DNA form, the CDR3 reads TGCAGCGTTGAATGCCCCACTGAAGCTTTCTTT. Amino acids: CSVECPTEAFF.

Many counts were recorded for this clonotype. The chain joins TRBV6-5 to TRBJ1-4, with 9 bases lining up with TRBD1. The length of the CDR3 is 17 residues. Germline lookup yields CDR1 MNHEY and CDR2 SVGAGI. With 2 bases clipped from V and 8 bases from J, the junction kept 12 bases outside the gene matches. The CDR3 loop is CASSYPYRTGVEEKLFF. Written as DNA, the CDR3 is TGTGCCAGCAGTTACCCCTATAGGACAGGGGTAGAGGAAAAACTGTTTTTT.

This clonotype was detected ten times or more. This chain uses TRBV27 with TRBJ2-7; possible D gene TRBD1, 6 bases. V was pared by 0 bases and J by 3 bases, with 9 bases between. Per the germline V gene, CDR1 is MNHEY and CDR2 is SMNVEV (reference sequence). This CDR3 region has 14 residues. CDR3 nucleotide sequence: TGTGCCAGCAGTTTATCCGAGACAGGCTACGAGCAGTACTTC. It codes for CASSLSETGYEQYF.

The DNA for the CDR3 is TGTGCCAGCTCACCACCGGAATGGAACACTGAAGCTTTCTTT. It specifies CASSPPEWNTEAFF. The chain combines TRBV18 with TRBJ1-1; no reliable D call. There are 14 residues in the CDR3. The V end was cut by 0 bases, the J end by 1 base, with 6 bases between. CDR1 is KGHSH, CDR2 LQKENI, per germline. Full variable domain (outside the CDR3, taken from reference TRBV18 and TRBJ1-1): NAGVMQNPRHLVRRRGQEARLRCSPMKGHSHVYWYRQLPEEGLKFMVYLQKENIIDESGMPKERFSAEFPKEGPSILRIQQVVRGDSAAYFCASSPPEWNTEAFFGQGTRLTVV.

This clonotype was picked up many times. This chain connects TRBV9 to TRBJ2-3; TRBD2 aligns across 7 bases. The germline gives CDR1 SGDLS, CDR2 YYNGEE. Trimming at V came to 2 bases and at J to 0 bases, leaving 3 bases not matched to a gene. This CDR3 region has 15 residues. CDR3 sequence: CASSVSGTSTDTQYF. CDR3 bases: TGTGCCAGCAGCGTGAGCGGGACTAGCACAGATACGCAGTATTTT. The whole variable domain, filled in from reference TRBV9 and TRBJ2-3, reads DSGVTQTPKHLITATGQRVTLRCSPRSGDLSVYWYQQSLDQGLQFLIQYYNGEERAKGNILERFSAQQFPDLHSELNLSSLELGDSALYFCASSVSGTSTDTQYFGPGTRLTVL.

This clonotype was seen ten or more times. The V gene is TRBV27, the J gene TRBJ1-5; 8 bases match TRBD1. Germline V CDR1 and CDR2: MNHEY, SMNVEV (reference sequence). The CDR3 loop spans 15 amino acids. With V trimmed by 5 bases and J by 7 bases, 10 bases remained unmatched. The CDR3 DNA reads TGTGCCAGCAGTGTTACCCCAGGGGGCGGGCAGCCCCAGCATTTT. Translated: CASSVTPGGGQPQHF.

This clonotype was recorded at least ten times. J is TRBJ2-1 and V is TRBV6-2 or TRBV6-3, with 7 positions matching TRBD2. V was clipped by 6 bases and J by 0 bases; unmatched bases: 5. From germline, CDR1 is MNHEY and CDR2 SVGEGT. This CDR3 region has 15 residues. The CDR3 spells CASSRGESSYNEQFF. In nucleotides, the CDR3 is TGTGCCAGCAGCCGGGGGGAAAGCTCCTACAATGAGCAGTTCTTC.